This TCR beta chain came from a study of blood T cell repertoires in COVID-19. Trimming cost V 0 bases and J 6 bases; bases outside gene matches: 6. The CDR3 has 15 residues. Germline values: CDR1 LGHNA, CDR2 YSLEER. Libraries were prepared by immunoSEQ multiplex PCR; TCRdb keeps only in-frame clonotypes and omits some of them. Seen here are 100,000 or so clones, approximately 86% observed once, and the top ten hold about 5.7%. Specimen: peripheral blood. This clonotype was obtained from a woman aged 50 to 60 with COVID-19, enrolled during active disease. The chain carries TRBV4-3 and TRBJ2-7, with 9 bases identical to TRBD1. DNA of the CDR3: TGCGCCAGCAGCCAAGATGGGACAGGGAATCGCGAGCAGTACTTC. Encoded protein: CASSQDGTGNREQYF.